This T cell receptor (beta chain) stems from a study of blood T cell repertoires in COVID-19. Across the study: From the United States, Italy and Spain came samples of acute and convalescent COVID-19.

Data came from immunoSEQ multiplex PCR; TCRdb stores just in-frame clones and leaves some out. The sample shows over 400,000 clones, around 90% of them seen only once. Germline CDR1 SEHNR, CDR2 FQNEAQ (reference sequence). The length of the CDR3 is 18 residues. V was pared by 6 bases and J by 0 bases, with 14 bases of the junction left unmatched. The rearrangement links TRBV7-9 to TRBJ1-3; 7 bases match TRBD1. The sequenced sample was peripheral blood. The sequence was collected from a woman aged 50 to 60 with COVID-19, enrolled during active disease. The CDR3 bases are TGTGCCAGCAGTCCTAAGACCGGACAGGACCACTCTGGAAACACCATATATTTT. This encodes CASSPKTGQDHSGNTIYF.